These 25 T cell receptor beta chains were all obtained from the same sample, sequenced in a study of blood T cell repertoires in COVID-19. TCRdb's copy holds only in-frame clones and misses some; the assay was immunoSEQ multiplex PCR. The data contain 75,000 or so clones, roughly 87% of them singletons. Specimen: peripheral blood. All receptors derive from a man aged 65 to 79 with acute or convalescent COVID-19.

J is TRBJ2-5 and V is TRBV6-2 or TRBV6-3; D perhaps matches TRBD2 (5 bases). The CDR3 sequence is 13 residues long. Germline V gives CDR1 MNHEY, CDR2 SVGEGT. Trimming removed 2 bases from V and 5 bases from J, with 9 bases in between. Written as DNA, the CDR3 is TGTGCCAGCAGTTACCCCCCGGGGGAGACCCAGTACTTC. As protein: CASSYPPGETQYF.

V is TRBV28 and J is TRBJ1-5; D might be TRBD1 (6 bases). Trimming shortened V by 1 base and J by 2 bases, and 9 bases separated the two germline ends. This CDR3 region has 15 residues. CDR1 is MDHEN and CDR2 is SYDVKM in the germline V gene. The CDR3 region has the DNA TGTGCCAGCAGTTTATACAGGGCGCGCAATCAGCCCCAGCATTTT. Amino acid sequence: CASSLYRARNQPQHF. Supplemented by reference TRBV28 and TRBJ1-5, the full variable domain reads DVKVTQSSRYLVKRTGEKVFLECVQDMDHENMFWYRQDPGLGLRLIYFSYDVKMKEKGDIPEGYSVSREKKERFSLILESASTNQTSMYLCASSLYRARNQPQHFGDGTRLSIL.

This clone was seen a handful of times. The chain recombines TRBV28 with TRBJ1-2, with 8 bases that match TRBD1. The germline CDR1 and CDR2 sequences are MDHEN and SYDVKM. V gave up 6 bases and J gave up 7 bases; unmatched junction bases: 7. This CDR3 comprises 13 residues. CDR3 in DNA: TGTGCCAGCAGGAGGACAGGGAATTCTGGCTACACCTTC. This sequence encodes CASRRTGNSGYTF.

The chain combines TRBV5-1 with TRBJ2-7, with 7 nucleotides matching TRBD2. The CDR3 covers 11 residues. The V and J ends lost 5 bases and 4 bases, in that order; junction bases with no gene match: 0. Germline V gene lookup returns CDR1 SGHRS and CDR2 YFSETQ. CDR3 protein: CASRREYEQYF. As DNA, the CDR3 is TGCGCCAGCAGGCGGGAGTACGAGCAGTACTTC.

This rearrangement joins TRBV30 to TRBJ2-7; 7 nucleotides align to TRBD2. Trimming took 0 bases from V and 5 from J; bases not matched to a gene: 19. CDR3 size: 18 residues. Germline CDR1 and CDR2: GTSNPN and SVGIG (reference sequence). The CDR3: CAWSVLPTPAGFGDEQYF. Written as DNA, the CDR3 is TGTGCCTGGAGTGTACTTCCCACTCCAGCGGGATTCGGGGACGAGCAGTACTTC. The variable domain in full, with the rest retrieved from reference TRBV30 and TRBJ2-7, is SQTIHQWPATLVQPVGSPLSLECTVEGTSNPNLYWYRQAAGRGLQLLFYSVGIGQISSEVPQNLSASRPQDRQFILSSKKLLLSDSGFYLCAWSVLPTPAGFGDEQYFGPGTRLTVT.

This chain links TRBV28 with TRBJ1-5; D gene uncertain. The CDR3 extends over 13 amino acids. Germline V gene data show CDR1 as MDHEN and CDR2 as SYDVKM. The CDR3 reads CVSTEGFYQPQHF. The CDR3 DNA follows: TGTGTAAGCACGGAGGGTTTTTATCAGCCCCAGCATTTT.

J is TRBJ2-2 and V is TRBV9, with TRBD1 matching 10 bases. The CDR3 runs 18 residues. Per the germline V gene, CDR1 is SGDLS and CDR2 is YYNGEE. V shed 4 bases, J shed 0 bases, and the junction held 9 bases outside the gene matches. CDR3 nucleotides: TGTGCCAGCAGCAAGGGGACAGGGGAGTTTCCGAACACCGGGGAGCTGTTTTTT. Translation: CASSKGTGEFPNTGELFF.

The J gene is TRBJ2-7, the V gene TRBV10-3; 9 positions agree with TRBD1. V trimming: 8 bases; J trimming: 5 bases; junction bases outside the gene matches: 4. The CDR3 has 12 residues. CDR1 and CDR2 (germline): ENHRY, SYGVKD. The CDR3 sequence is CAIGGQGHEQYF. The CDR3 coding sequence is TGTGCCATCGGAGGACAGGGGCACGAGCAGTACTTC.

The V call is TRBV10-3, the J call TRBJ1-5; the match to TRBD1 covers 8 bases. Germline-derived CDR1 and CDR2 are ENHRY and SYGVKD. This CDR3 is built from 15 residues. The V gene end was trimmed by 6 bases and the J gene end by 2 bases; junction bases not matched to a gene: 6. Here the CDR3 reads CAIRATGAGNQPQHF. Here the CDR3 DNA reads TGTGCCATCAGGGCGACAGGGGCGGGCAATCAGCCCCAGCATTTT.

This clone was detected once. The chain carries TRBV19 and TRBJ2-1; perhaps TRBD2 as D (5 bases). Germline values: CDR1 LNHDA, CDR2 SQIVND (reference sequence). V was shortened by 5 bases and J by 1 base, with 12 bases between the two germline ends. The CDR3 covers 15 residues. CDR3 coding DNA: TGTGCCAGTAGTCAGTCCGGGATTTCCTACAATGAGCAGTTCTTC. Encoded protein: CASSQSGISYNEQFF.

The table lists this clone with a count of one. The chain carries TRBV11-2 and TRBJ2-3, with TRBD1 matching 9 bases. From germline, CDR1 is SGHAT and CDR2 FQNNGV. Trimming removed 8 bases from V and 10 bases from J; junction bases left unmatched: 7. The CDR3 spans 12 residues. The CDR3 sequence is CASGDRDRPQYF. As DNA, the CDR3 is TGTGCCAGCGGGGACAGGGATCGTCCGCAGTATTTT.

CDR3 DNA sequence: TGTGCCAGCAGACGGAGCGGGAGCCCAGATACGCAGTATTTT. Translating gives CASRRSGSPDTQYF. V is TRBV6-5 and J is TRBJ2-3; 8 nucleotides match TRBD2. This CDR3 is 14 amino acids long. Per the germline V gene, CDR1 is MNHEY and CDR2 is SVGAGI. The ends lost 6 bases at V and 4 bases at J; junction bases unmatched: 6.

The V and J genes are TRBV3-1 (or the pseudogene TRBV3-2) and TRBJ1-6, with TRBD1 matching over 7 bases. The CDR3 consists of 14 residues. CDR1 and CDR2 from the germline V gene are LGHDT and YNNKEL (reference sequence). The J segment lost 5 bases and the V segment lost 5 bases, leaving 3 bases of the junction unmatched. DNA of the CDR3: TGTGCCAGCAGCTCTGGACAGGATAATTCACCCCTCCACTTT. The encoded protein is CASSSGQDNSPLHF.

The chain is built from TRBV18 and TRBJ2-7, with D possibly TRBD1 on 6 matching bases. V was shortened by 2 bases and J by 6 bases, with 11 bases between the two germline ends. CDR1 and CDR2 from the germline V gene are KGHSH and LQKENI. The CDR3 sequence is 13 residues long. CDR3 sequence reads: CASSPSRDTEQYF. CDR3 in DNA: TGTGCCAGCTCACCATCCCGGGACACCGAGCAGTACTTC.

The rearrangement joins TRBV9 to TRBJ2-3; D is perhaps TRBD2 (6 bases). CDR3 length: 15 amino acids. V was trimmed by 0 bases and J by 0 bases, leaving 8 bases between them. Germline assignment: CDR1 SGDLS and CDR2 YYNGEE. The CDR3 region has the DNA TGTGCCAGCAGCGTAGCGGCGGGGAGCACAGATACGCAGTATTTT. Residues: CASSVAAGSTDTQYF.

V usage is TRBV19 and J usage is TRBJ2-5; 11 bases are shared with TRBD2. The V gene's germline CDR1 is LNHDA and CDR2 SQIVND (reference sequence). The V gene end was trimmed by 7 bases and the J gene end by 6 bases; junction bases not matched to a gene: 10. This CDR3 spans 15 amino acids. The CDR3 protein is CASTPRASGGQTQYF. The CDR3 bases are TGTGCCAGTACCCCCCGGGCTAGCGGGGGGCAGACCCAGTACTTC. The full variable domain, in which reference TRBV19 and TRBJ2-5 provide the parts outside the CDR3, is DGGITQSPKYLFRKEGQNVTLSCEQNLNHDAMYWYRQDPGQGLRLIYYSQIVNDFQKGDIAEGYSVSREKKESFPLTVTSAQKNPTAFYLCASTPRASGGQTQYFGPGTRLLVL.

This chain joins TRBV4-3 and TRBJ1-6, with 10 bases fitting TRBD1. Germline loops: CDR1 LGHNA, CDR2 YSLEER. The trim removed 6 bases at V and 6 bases at J, leaving 2 bases unmatched. The CDR3 runs 14 residues. The CDR3 spells CASRGTGANSPLHF. DNA of the CDR3: TGCGCCAGCAGGGGGACAGGGGCTAATTCACCCCTCCACTTT.

The chain links TRBV5-8 to TRBJ1-2; no definite D call. Trimming left V 4 bases short and J 5 bases short, with 18 bases between. Germline V CDR1 and CDR2: SGHTS, YDEGEE. This CDR3 region has 15 residues. The CDR3 loop is CASSNSGIQKYGYTF. In DNA, the CDR3 is TGTGCCAGCAGCAACTCAGGAATTCAGAAATATGGCTACACCTTC.

V gene TRBV2 combines with J gene TRBJ1-5, with a weak D call TRBD1 (5 bases). The V gene's germline CDR1 is SNHLY and CDR2 FYNNEI. The germline V and J ends were trimmed by 7 bases and 3 bases, with 7 bases remaining between them. This CDR3 is built from 12 residues. In DNA, the CDR3 is TGTGCCAGCAAGGGGTACAATCAGCCCCAGCATTTT. This sequence encodes CASKGYNQPQHF.

V is TRBV30 and J is TRBJ1-5; 9 bases map to TRBD1. CDR3 length: 13 residues. The germline V gene has CDR1 GTSNPN and CDR2 SVGIG (reference sequence). Losses at the gene ends were 5 bases for V and 5 bases for J; bases not matched to a gene: 4. The CDR3 DNA reads as TGTGCCTGGGGGACAGGGTATGATCAGCCCCAGCATTTT. This gives the protein CAWGTGYDQPQHF.

The gene calls are TRBV2 and TRBJ1-4; 9 bases align to TRBD1. Trimming removed 6 bases from V and 5 bases from J; junction bases left unmatched: 4. CDR1 and CDR2 (germline): SNHLY, FYNNEI. The CDR3 is made up of 14 amino acids. For the CDR3, the DNA is TGTGCCAGCAGGCCGGGACAGGGCAATGAAAAACTGTTTTTT. It encodes CASRPGQGNEKLFF. Supplemented by reference TRBV2 and TRBJ1-4, the full variable domain reads EPEVTQTPSHQVTQMGQEVILRCVPISNHLYFYWYRQILGQKVEFLVSFYNNEISEKSEIFDDQFSVERPDGSNFTLKIRSTKLEDSAMYFCASRPGQGNEKLFFGSGTQLSVL.

The chain has TRBV10-1 and TRBJ2-2; TRBD1 is a possible D gene (5 bases). Trimming stripped 3 bases from V and 5 bases from J, with 10 bases between. Germline CDR1 is WNHNN and CDR2 is SYGVQD (reference sequence). The CDR3 sequence is 14 residues long. The CDR3 coding sequence is TGCGCCAGCAGTGATAAGGGGTGGACCGGGGAGCTGTTTTTT. Amino acid sequence: CASSDKGWTGELFF.

This chain connects TRBV24-1 to TRBJ1-2; perhaps TRBD1 as D (5 bases). The CDR3 spans 17 residues. Trimming shortened V by 2 bases and J by 2 bases, and 17 bases separated the two germline ends. Germline values: CDR1 KGHDR, CDR2 SFDVKD. DNA of the CDR3: TGTGCCACCAGTGATTCAAAACCTGACAGTCTCAACTATGGCTACACCTTC. Translation gives CATSDSKPDSLNYGYTF.

The J gene is TRBJ2-7, the V gene TRBV2; TRBD1 matches at 7 bases. This CDR3 has 14 amino acids. Germline loops: CDR1 SNHLY, CDR2 FYNNEI. The V and J ends lost 6 bases and 0 bases, in that order; junction bases with no gene match: 5. CDR3 sequence: CASRGQSVSYEQYF. The CDR3 DNA sequence: TGTGCCAGCAGGGGACAGTCGGTCTCCTACGAGCAGTACTTC.

This chain links TRBV1 with TRBJ1-6; the DNA was not used to check the table's D call, TRBD1. TRBV1 is an annotated pseudogene. The CDR3 contains 17 residues. Written as DNA, the CDR3 is TGCACCAGCAGCCAAGTAGGGACGGGACAACCCCCAGTAGCCCTCCACTTT. Translated: CTSSQVGTGQPPVALHF.